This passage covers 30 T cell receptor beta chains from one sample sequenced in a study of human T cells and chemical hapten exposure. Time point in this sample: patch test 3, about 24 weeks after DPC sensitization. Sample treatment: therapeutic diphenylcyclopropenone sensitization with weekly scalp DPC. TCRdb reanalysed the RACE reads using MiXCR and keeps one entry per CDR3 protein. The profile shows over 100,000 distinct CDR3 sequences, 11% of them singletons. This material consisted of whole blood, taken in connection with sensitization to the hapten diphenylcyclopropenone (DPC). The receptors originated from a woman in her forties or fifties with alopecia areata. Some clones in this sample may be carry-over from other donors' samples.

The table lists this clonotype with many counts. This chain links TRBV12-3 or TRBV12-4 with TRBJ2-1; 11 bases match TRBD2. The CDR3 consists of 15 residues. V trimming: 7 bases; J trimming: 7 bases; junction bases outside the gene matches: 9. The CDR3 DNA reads TGTGCCAGCACTGTAGCGGGGGGGCCTAGGAATGAGCAGTTCTTC. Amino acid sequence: CASTVAGGPRNEQFF.

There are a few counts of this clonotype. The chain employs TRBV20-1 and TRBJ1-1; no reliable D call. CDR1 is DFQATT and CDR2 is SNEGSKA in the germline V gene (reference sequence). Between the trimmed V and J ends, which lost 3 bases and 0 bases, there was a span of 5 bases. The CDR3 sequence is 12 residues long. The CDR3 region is CSARPVNTEAFF. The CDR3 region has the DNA TGCAGTGCTAGGCCGGTGAACACTGAAGCTTTCTTT.

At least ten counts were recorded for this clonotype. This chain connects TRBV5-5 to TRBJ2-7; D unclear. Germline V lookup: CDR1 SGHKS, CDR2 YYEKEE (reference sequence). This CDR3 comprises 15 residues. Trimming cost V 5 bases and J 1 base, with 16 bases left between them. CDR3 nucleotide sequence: TGTGCCAGCAGTCCCGGACGGTCGCGATCCTACGAGCAGTACTTC. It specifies CASSPGRSRSYEQYF.

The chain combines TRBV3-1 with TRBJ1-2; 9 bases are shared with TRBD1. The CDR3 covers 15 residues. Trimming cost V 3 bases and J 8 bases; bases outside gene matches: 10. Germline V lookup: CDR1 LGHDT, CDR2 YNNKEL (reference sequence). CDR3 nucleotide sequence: TGTGCCAGCAGCCATAGGACAGGGGCCCCTTCCGGCTACACCTTC. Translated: CASSHRTGAPSGYTF.

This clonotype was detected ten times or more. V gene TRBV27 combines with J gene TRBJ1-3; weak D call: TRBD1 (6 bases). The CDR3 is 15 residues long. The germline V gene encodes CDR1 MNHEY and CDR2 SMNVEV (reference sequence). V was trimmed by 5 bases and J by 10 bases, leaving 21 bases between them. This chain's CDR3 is CASSATDSAAPTIYF. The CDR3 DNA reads TGTGCCAGCAGTGCTACGGACAGCGCAGCCCCTACCATATATTTT.

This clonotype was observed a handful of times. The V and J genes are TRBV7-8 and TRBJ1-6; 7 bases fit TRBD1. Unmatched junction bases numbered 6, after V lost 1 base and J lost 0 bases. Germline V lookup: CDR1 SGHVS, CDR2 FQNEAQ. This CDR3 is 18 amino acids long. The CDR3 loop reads CASSLGQGLSSYNSPLHF. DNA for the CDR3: TGTGCCAGCAGCTTAGGACAGGGCCTTAGCTCCTATAATTCACCCCTCCACTTT.

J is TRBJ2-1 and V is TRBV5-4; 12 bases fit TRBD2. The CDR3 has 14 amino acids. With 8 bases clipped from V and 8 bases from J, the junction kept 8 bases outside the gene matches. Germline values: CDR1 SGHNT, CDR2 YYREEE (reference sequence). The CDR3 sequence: CASALAGGRDEQFF. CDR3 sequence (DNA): TGTGCCAGTGCCCTAGCGGGGGGGCGCGATGAGCAGTTCTTC.

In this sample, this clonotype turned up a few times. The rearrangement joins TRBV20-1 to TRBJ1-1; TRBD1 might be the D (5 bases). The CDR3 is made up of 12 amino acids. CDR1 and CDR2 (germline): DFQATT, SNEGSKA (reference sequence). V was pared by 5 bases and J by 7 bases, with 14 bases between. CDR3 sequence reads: CSAPGQRYEAFF. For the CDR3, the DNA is TGCAGTGCTCCCGGACAAAGGTATGAAGCTTTCTTT.

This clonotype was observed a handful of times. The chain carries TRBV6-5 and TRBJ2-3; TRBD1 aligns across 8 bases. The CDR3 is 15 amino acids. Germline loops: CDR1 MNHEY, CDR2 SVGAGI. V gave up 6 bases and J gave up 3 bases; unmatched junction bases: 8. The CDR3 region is CASRLTGVGTDTQYF. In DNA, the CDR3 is TGTGCCAGCAGACTGACAGGGGTCGGTACAGATACGCAGTATTTT.

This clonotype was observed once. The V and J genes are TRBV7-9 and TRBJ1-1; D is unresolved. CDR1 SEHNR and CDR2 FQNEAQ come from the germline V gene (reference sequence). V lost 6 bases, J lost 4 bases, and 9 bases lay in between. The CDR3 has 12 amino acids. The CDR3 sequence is CASSLGSTEAFF. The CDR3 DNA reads TGTGCCAGCAGTCTTGGGTCCACTGAAGCTTTCTTT.

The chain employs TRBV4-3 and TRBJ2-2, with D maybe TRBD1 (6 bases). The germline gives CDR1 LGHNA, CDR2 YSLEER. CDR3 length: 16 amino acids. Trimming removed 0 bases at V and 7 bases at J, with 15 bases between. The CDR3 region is CASSQDGGAQGGELFF. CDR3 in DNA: TGCGCCAGCAGCCAAGATGGGGGCGCCCAGGGCGGGGAGCTGTTTTTT.

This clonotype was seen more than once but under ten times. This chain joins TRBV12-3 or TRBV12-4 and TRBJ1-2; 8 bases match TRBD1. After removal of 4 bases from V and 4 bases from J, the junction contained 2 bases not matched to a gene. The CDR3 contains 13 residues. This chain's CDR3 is CASSCTGGYGYTF. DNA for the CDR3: TGTGCCAGCAGTTGTACAGGGGGCTATGGCTACACCTTC.

The DNA for the CDR3 is TGTGCCAGCATTCCAACGGGCGTATTGTACACTGAAGCTTTCTTT. Residues: CASIPTGVLYTEAFF. This chain links TRBV27 with TRBJ1-1; D is ambiguous. Germline CDR1 is MNHEY and CDR2 is SMNVEV (reference sequence). Trimming took 7 bases from V and 3 from J, leaving 18 bases between them. CDR3 length: 15 residues.

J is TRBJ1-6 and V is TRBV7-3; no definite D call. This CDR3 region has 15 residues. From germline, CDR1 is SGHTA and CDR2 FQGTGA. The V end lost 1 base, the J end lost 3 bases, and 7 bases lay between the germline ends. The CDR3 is CASSLNPGYNSPLHF. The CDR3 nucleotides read TGTGCCAGCAGCTTAAATCCGGGCTATAATTCACCCCTCCACTTT.

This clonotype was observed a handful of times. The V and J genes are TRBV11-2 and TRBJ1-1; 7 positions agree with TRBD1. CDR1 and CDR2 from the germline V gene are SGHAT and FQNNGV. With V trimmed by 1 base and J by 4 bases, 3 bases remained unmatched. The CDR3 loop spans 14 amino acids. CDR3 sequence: CASSLAGGSTEAFF. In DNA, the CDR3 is TGTGCCAGCAGCTTAGCAGGGGGGAGCACTGAAGCTTTCTTT. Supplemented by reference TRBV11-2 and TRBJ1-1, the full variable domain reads EAGVAQSPRYKIIEKRQSVAFWCNPISGHATLYWYQQILGQGPKLLIQFQNNGVVDDSQLPKDRFSAERLKGVDSTLKIQPAKLEDSAVYLCASSLAGGSTEAFFGQGTRLTVV.

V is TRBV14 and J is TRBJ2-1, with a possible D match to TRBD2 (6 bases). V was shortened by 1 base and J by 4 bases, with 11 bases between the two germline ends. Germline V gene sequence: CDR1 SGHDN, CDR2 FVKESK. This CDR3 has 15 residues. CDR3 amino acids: CASSQVGGGYNEQFF. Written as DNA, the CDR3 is TGTGCCAGCAGCCAAGTCGGGGGAGGTTACAATGAGCAGTTCTTC.

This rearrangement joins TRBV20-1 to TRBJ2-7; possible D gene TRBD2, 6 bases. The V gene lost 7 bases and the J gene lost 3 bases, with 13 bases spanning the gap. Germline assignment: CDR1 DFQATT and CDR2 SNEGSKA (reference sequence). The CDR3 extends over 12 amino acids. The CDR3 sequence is CSVPGGSYEQYF. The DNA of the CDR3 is TGCAGTGTGCCTGGGGGGAGCTACGAGCAGTACTTC.

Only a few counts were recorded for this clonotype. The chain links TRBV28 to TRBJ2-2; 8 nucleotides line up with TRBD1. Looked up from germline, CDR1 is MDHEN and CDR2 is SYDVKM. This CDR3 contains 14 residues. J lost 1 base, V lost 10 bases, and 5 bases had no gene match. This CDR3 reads CATPGTGNTGELFF. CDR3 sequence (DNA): TGTGCCACCCCAGGGACAGGGAACACCGGGGAGCTGTTTTTT.

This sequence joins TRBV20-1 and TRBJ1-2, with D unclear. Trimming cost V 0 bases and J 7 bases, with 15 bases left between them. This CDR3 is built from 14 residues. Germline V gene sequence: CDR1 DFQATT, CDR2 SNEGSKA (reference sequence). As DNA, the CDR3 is TGCAGTGCTAGAGATTGGAGTTGTGCCGGTGGCTACACCTTC. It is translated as CSARDWSCAGGYTF.

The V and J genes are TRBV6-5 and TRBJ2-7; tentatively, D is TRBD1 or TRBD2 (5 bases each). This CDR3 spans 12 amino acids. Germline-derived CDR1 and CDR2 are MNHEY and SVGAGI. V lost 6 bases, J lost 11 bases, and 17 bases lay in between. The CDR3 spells CASRIVGALKYF. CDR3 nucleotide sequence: TGTGCCAGCAGGATTGTCGGGGCCCTAAAGTACTTC.

This chain's CDR3 is CASSPQGVRGQPQHF. CDR3 nucleotide sequence: TGTGCCAGCAGCCCCCAGGGAGTTAGAGGTCAGCCCCAGCATTTT. V and J are TRBV12-3 or TRBV12-4 and TRBJ1-5; maybe TRBD1 (5 bases). Deletions cut 6 bases from V and 6 bases from J, with 18 bases between. The CDR3 runs 15 residues.

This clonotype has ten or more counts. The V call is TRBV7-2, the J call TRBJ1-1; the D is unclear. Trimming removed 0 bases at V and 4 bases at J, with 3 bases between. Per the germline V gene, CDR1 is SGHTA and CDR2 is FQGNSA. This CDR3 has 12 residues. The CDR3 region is CASSLAGTEAFF. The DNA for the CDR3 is TGTGCCAGCAGCTTAGCGGGCACTGAAGCTTTCTTT.

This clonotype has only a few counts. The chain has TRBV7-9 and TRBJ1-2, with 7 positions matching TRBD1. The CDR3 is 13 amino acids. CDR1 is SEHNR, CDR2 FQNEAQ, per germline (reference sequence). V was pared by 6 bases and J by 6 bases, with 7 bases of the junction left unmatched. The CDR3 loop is CASSHTGENGYTF. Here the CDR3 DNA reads TGTGCCAGCAGTCATACAGGGGAGAATGGCTACACCTTC.

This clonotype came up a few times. CDR3 sequence reads: CSVNGRDRYF. CDR3 nucleotide sequence: TGCAGCGTCAACGGGAGGGACAGGTATTTT. V usage is TRBV29-1 and J usage is TRBJ2-3, with D tentatively TRBD2 (8 bases). The CDR3 length is 10 residues. V was pared by 6 bases and J by 14 bases, with 15 bases between. The V gene's germline CDR1 is SQVTM and CDR2 ANQGSEA.

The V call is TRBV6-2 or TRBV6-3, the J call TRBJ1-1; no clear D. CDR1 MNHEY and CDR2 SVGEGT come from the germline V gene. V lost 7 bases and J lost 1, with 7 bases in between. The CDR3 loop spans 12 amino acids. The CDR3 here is CASKWGNTEAFF. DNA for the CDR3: TGTGCCAGCAAGTGGGGGAACACTGAAGCTTTCTTT.

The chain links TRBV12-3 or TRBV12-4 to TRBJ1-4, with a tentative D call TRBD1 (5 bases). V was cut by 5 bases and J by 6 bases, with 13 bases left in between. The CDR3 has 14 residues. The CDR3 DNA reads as TGTGCCAGCAGTCGAGGGGCGGGGGATGAAAAACTGTTTTTT. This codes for CASSRGAGDEKLFF.

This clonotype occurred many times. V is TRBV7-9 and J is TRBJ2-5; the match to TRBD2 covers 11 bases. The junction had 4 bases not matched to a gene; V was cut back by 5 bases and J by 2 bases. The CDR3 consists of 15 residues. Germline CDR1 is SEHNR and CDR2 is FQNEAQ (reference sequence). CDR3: CASSPLAGEQETQYF. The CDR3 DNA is TGTGCCAGCAGCCCACTAGCGGGGGAGCAAGAGACCCAGTACTTC.

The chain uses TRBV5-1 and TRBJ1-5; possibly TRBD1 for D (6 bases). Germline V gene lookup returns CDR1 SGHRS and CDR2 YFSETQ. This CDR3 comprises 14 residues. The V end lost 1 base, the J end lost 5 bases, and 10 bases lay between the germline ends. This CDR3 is CASSLRRGDQPQHF. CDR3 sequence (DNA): TGCGCCAGCAGCTTGCGCAGGGGAGATCAGCCCCAGCATTTT.

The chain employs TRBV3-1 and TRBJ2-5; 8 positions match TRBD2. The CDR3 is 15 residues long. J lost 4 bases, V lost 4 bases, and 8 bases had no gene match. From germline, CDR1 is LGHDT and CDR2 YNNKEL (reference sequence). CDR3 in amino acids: CASSPRRAGGETQYF. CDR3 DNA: TGTGCCAGCAGCCCTCGGAGGGCGGGAGGAGAGACCCAGTACTTC.

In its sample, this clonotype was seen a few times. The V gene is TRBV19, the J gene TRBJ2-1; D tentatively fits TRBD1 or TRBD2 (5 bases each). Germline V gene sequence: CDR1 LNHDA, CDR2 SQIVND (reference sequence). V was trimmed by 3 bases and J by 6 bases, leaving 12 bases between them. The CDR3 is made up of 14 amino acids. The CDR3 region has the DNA TGTGCCAGTAGTATTTCAGGGACCGGCAATGAGCAGTTCTTC. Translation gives CASSISGTGNEQFF.